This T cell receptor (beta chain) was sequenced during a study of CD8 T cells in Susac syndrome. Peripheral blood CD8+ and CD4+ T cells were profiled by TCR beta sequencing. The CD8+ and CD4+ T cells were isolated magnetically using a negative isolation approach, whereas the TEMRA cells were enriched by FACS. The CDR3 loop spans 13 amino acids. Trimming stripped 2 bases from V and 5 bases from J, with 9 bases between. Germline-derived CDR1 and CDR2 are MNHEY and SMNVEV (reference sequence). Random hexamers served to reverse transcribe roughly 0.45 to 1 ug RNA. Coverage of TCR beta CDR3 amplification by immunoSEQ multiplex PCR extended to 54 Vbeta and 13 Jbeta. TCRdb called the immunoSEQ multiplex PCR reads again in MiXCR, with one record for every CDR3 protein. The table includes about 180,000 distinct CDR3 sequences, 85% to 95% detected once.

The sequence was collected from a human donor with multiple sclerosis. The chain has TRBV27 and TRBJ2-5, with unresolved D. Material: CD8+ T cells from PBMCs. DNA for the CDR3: TGTGCCAGCAGTTTAACGATCTGGGAGACCCAGTACTTC. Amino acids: CASSLTIWETQYF.